The 3 T cell receptor beta chains reported below all come from one sample, sequenced in a study of human T cells and chemical hapten exposure. Using its own MiXCR run on the RACE reads, TCRdb lists one record per CDR3 protein. The sample includes around 150,000 distinct CDR3 sequences, about 14% of them seen just once. Sample time point: patch test 1, 2 weeks after DPC sensitization. Treatment reported: therapeutic diphenylcyclopropenone sensitization with weekly scalp DPC. The sample was whole blood, taken in connection with sensitization to the hapten diphenylcyclopropenone (DPC). Source of these receptors: a woman aged 30 to 39 with alopecia areata. Some clones in this sample may be carry-over from other donors' samples.

Only a few counts were recorded for this clonotype. The rearrangement uses TRBV6-6 and TRBJ2-1, with 7 bases fitting TRBD1. The ends lost 6 bases at V and 8 bases at J; junction bases unmatched: 7. CDR3 length: 13 residues. Germline lookup yields CDR1 MNHNY and CDR2 SVGAGI (reference sequence). The CDR3 coding sequence is TGTGCCAGCAGGAGACAGGGCAGCGATGAGCAGTTCTTC. Protein: CASRRQGSDEQFF.

In DNA form, the CDR3 reads TGTGCCAGCAGCGCCAGGACAGGGCTGACCTACAATGAGCAGTTCTTC. It is translated as CASSARTGLTYNEQFF. The chain is built from TRBV7-2 and TRBJ2-1; 8 bases line up with TRBD1. The CDR3 is 16 residues long. Looked up from germline, CDR1 is SGHTA and CDR2 is FQGNSA. V gave up 5 bases and J gave up 2 bases; unmatched junction bases: 8. The variable domain in full, with the rest retrieved from reference TRBV7-2 and TRBJ2-1, is GAGVSQSPSNKVTEKGKDVELRCDPISGHTALYWYRQSLGQGLEFLIYFQGNSAPDKSGLPSDRFSAERTGGSVSTLTIQRTQQEDSAVYLCASSARTGLTYNEQFFGPGTRLTVL.

This chain uses TRBV18 with TRBJ2-5; 12 nucleotides agree with TRBD2. The length of the CDR3 is 15 residues. CDR1 is KGHSH and CDR2 is LQKENI in the germline V gene. V lost 5 bases, J lost 5 bases, and 6 bases stayed unmatched. DNA of the CDR3: TGTGCCAGCTCAACCTATGGACTAGCGGGGGAGACCCAGTACTTC. It translates to CASSTYGLAGETQYF.